This T cell receptor beta chain originates from a study of CD8+CD57+ T cells in acquired aplastic anemia. Study summary: Each DNA sample taken from sorted CD4+ and CD8+ cells came to around 3.4 ug on average. Healthy donors yielded some 11 million CD4+ cell reads on average. Whole-study findings and limits: Between the patient and control groups, CD8+ Simpson's diversity did not differ significantly. Shared by patients and controls, 25 to 35 CD8+ CDR3s were abundant in patients.

For CDR3 and TCR beta VDJ profiling, genomic DNA was the template used. MiXCR, applied by TCRdb to the reads, yields one record per CDR3 protein. The sample shows 65,000 to 85,000 distinct CDR3 sequences, roughly half of them seen only once. Remarks on this clonotype: Antigen unknown.

Germline V lookup: CDR1 ENHRY, CDR2 SYGVKD. Between the trimmed V and J ends, which lost 0 bases and 7 bases, there was a span of 13 bases. The CDR3 has 14 amino acids. The genes are TRBV10-3 and TRBJ2-7, with a possible D match to TRBD2 (6 bases). This clonotype was sampled from a human donor in good health, serving as a control. Sequences were obtained from sorted CD4+, CD8+, or CD8+CD57+ T cells (not recorded which) from PBMCs. The DNA for the CDR3 is TGTGCCATCAGTGAGTCGGAAAGTGGGGGGGAGCAGTACTTC. This codes for CAISESESGGEQYF.